The entry that follows covers one T cell receptor beta chain sequence. Its matching antigen is unknown. Terminally differentiated effector memory CD45RA+ cells were excluded by CCR7 positive selection of CD45RO-negative cells. These data come from a study of shared clonotypes between healthy human individuals. Overall study results and limits: The authors expected sequencing depth to affect clonotype sharing among donors. All-four-donor shared clonotypes had higher generation probabilities than non-shared clonotypes did.

Repertoires were generated with immunoSEQ multiplex PCR, while TCRdb's copy carries only in-frame clones and drops some. The data contain some 2 million clones, about 95% of them singletons. The source is a man younger than 30 in good health. The specimen sequenced was naive CD8+ T cells sorted from blood.

Here the CDR3 reads CSVEVMGTEAFF. The CDR3 DNA sequence: TGCAGCGTTGAGGTCATGGGTACTGAAGCTTTCTTT. V gene TRBV29-1 combines with J gene TRBJ1-1; D gene uncertain. Germline CDR1 SQVTM, CDR2 ANQGSEA. The CDR3 length is 12 residues. With 3 bases removed from V and 5 bases from J, the gap between germline ends came to 10 bases.